These 13 T cell receptor beta chains were sequenced from one sample in a study of blood T cell repertoires in COVID-19. Sequenced by immunoSEQ multiplex PCR; TCRdb stores in-frame clones only, minus some. The sample consists of around 260,000 clones, 86% of them appearing once. Material: peripheral blood. The receptors derive from a man in his forties or fifties who had recovered from COVID-19.

The chain recombines TRBV11-3 with TRBJ2-1; 8 bases line up with TRBD2. Losses at the gene ends were 1 base for V and 5 bases for J; bases not matched to a gene: 4. This CDR3 spans 15 amino acids. Per germline, CDR1 SGHNT and CDR2 YENEEA. The CDR3 here is CASSLGPAGDNEQFF. CDR3 sequence (DNA): TGTGCCAGCAGCTTAGGACCAGCGGGGGACAATGAGCAGTTCTTC.

The rearrangement links TRBV7-8 to TRBJ2-2, with TRBD1 identical over 8 bases. Germline CDR1 and CDR2: SGHVS and FQNEAQ. The CDR3 sequence is 17 residues long. With V trimmed by 5 bases and J by 9 bases, 17 bases remained unmatched. The CDR3 region is CASSIPGTGEISRELFF. CDR3 bases: TGTGCCAGCAGCATCCCGGGGACAGGCGAAATTTCCAGGGAGCTGTTTTTT.

The rearrangement links TRBV7-6 to TRBJ1-1, with D hard to call. The CDR3 has 16 amino acids. Trimming took 1 base from V and 0 from J, leaving 12 bases between them. Germline values: CDR1 SGHVS, CDR2 FNYEAQ. CDR3 residues: CASSLVTGPMNTEAFF. CDR3 nucleotides: TGTGCCAGCAGCTTAGTGACTGGCCCTATGAACACTGAAGCTTTCTTT.

This clone showed up just once. This chain links TRBV7-9 with TRBJ1-2; D gene ambiguous. The CDR3 is made up of 12 amino acids. CDR1 is SEHNR and CDR2 is FQNEAQ in the germline V gene (reference sequence). Between the trimmed V and J ends, which lost 10 bases and 4 bases, there was a span of 13 bases. CDR3 sequence reads: CATSPGSYGYTF. The CDR3 region has the DNA TGTGCCACCTCCCCCGGGTCCTATGGCTACACCTTC.

J is TRBJ1-2 and V is TRBV19; 9 bases align to TRBD1. Germline loops: CDR1 LNHDA, CDR2 SQIVND (reference sequence). The length of the CDR3 is 15 residues. The V gene end was trimmed by 3 bases and the J gene end by 3 bases; junction bases not matched to a gene: 5. The CDR3 DNA is TGTGCCAGTAGTATTCAAGGGGACAGGGACTATGGCTACACCTTC. Amino acid sequence: CASSIQGDRDYGYTF.

The J gene is TRBJ2-2, the V gene TRBV2; TRBD2 agrees at 8 bases. CDR1 SNHLY and CDR2 FYNNEI come from the germline V gene. V shed 7 bases and J 6 bases; nucleotides not matched to a gene: 4. The CDR3 runs to 13 residues. The CDR3 loop reads CASTSGFAGELFF. In DNA, the CDR3 is TGTGCCAGCACTAGCGGGTTCGCCGGGGAGCTGTTTTTT.

V and J are TRBV9 and TRBJ2-1, with D hard to call. The germline V gene has CDR1 SGDLS and CDR2 YYNGEE. V dropped 3 bases and J dropped 8 bases, with 18 bases sitting between them. The CDR3 is 15 amino acids. The CDR3 region has the DNA TGTGCCAGCAGCGAACAGTCTGCCTTTATCGATGAGCAGTTCTTC. Amino acids: CASSEQSAFIDEQFF.

The J gene is TRBJ1-1, the V gene TRBV6-5, with 7 nucleotides matching TRBD1. This CDR3 region has 15 residues. V lost 10 bases to trimming and J lost 0 bases; unmatched junction nucleotides: 11. CDR1 is MNHEY and CDR2 is SVGAGI in the germline V gene. The CDR3 sequence: CAIRLTGLLNTEAFF. CDR3 bases: TGTGCCATAAGGTTGACAGGGCTATTGAACACTGAAGCTTTCTTT.

V gene TRBV5-4 combines with J gene TRBJ2-1; TRBD2 aligns across 7 bases. The CDR3 is made up of 16 amino acids. Germline CDR1 reads SGHNT; CDR2 reads YYREEE (reference sequence). With V trimmed by 1 base and J by 5 bases, 9 bases remained unmatched. The CDR3 nucleotides read TGTGCCAGCAGCTTGAAGCGCGAGCGGGGCGACAATGAGCAGTTCTTC. It translates to CASSLKRERGDNEQFF.

The gene calls are TRBV7-2 and TRBJ2-3; tentative D call: TRBD2 (6 bases). From germline, CDR1 is SGHTA and CDR2 FQGNSA. Between the trimmed V and J ends, which lost 4 bases and 1 base, there was a span of 12 bases. The CDR3 runs to 15 residues. The CDR3 DNA is TGTGCCAGCAGCTCGGGACTCTATCGCACAGATACGCAGTATTTT. As protein: CASSSGLYRTDTQYF.

The chain has TRBV2 and TRBJ2-7; 7 nucleotides line up with TRBD2. The trim removed 2 bases at V and 9 bases at J, leaving 7 bases unmatched. The CDR3 loop spans 13 amino acids. Germline CDR1 reads SNHLY; CDR2 reads FYNNEI. CDR3 bases: TGTGCCAGCAGTGAACAGGGAGGGCAAAGGCAGTACTTC. As protein: CASSEQGGQRQYF.

The CDR3 loop reads CASSFAGGTEAFF. CDR3 nucleotides: TGTGCCAGCAGCTTTGCCGGGGGCACTGAAGCTTTCTTT. The genes are TRBV7-2 and TRBJ1-1, with D perhaps TRBD1 (5 bases). Germline V CDR1 and CDR2: SGHTA, FQGNSA. The CDR3 runs 13 residues. The V and J ends lost 3 bases and 4 bases respectively, with 9 bases between them.

The rearrangement joins TRBV9 to TRBJ1-6; tentative D call: TRBD1 (5 bases). Trimming left V 4 bases short and J 9 bases short, with 23 bases between. Germline lookup yields CDR1 SGDLS and CDR2 YYNGEE. This CDR3 region has 17 residues. The CDR3 DNA sequence: TGTGCCAGCAGCTCGGGGGACGGTGCCCCTATAATTTCACCCCTCCACTTT. Residues: CASSSGDGAPIISPLHF. The full variable domain, its missing parts supplied by reference TRBV9 and TRBJ1-6, is DSGVTQTPKHLITATGQRVTLRCSPRSGDLSVYWYQQSLDQGLQFLIQYYNGEERAKGNILERFSAQQFPDLHSELNLSSLELGDSALYFCASSSGDGAPIISPLHFGNGTRLTVT.